The 7 T cell receptor beta chains below come from one sample, sequenced in a study of shared T cell receptors in the human thymus. Method: immunoSEQ multiplex PCR; TCRdb's copy keeps in-frame clones and lacks some. The repertoire holds under 700,000 clones, with 78% as singletons. These same data were also listed under a study on human thymus T cells.

The sequencing input was thymocytes. Receptor source: a boy less than two years old with a congenital heart defect.

V and J are TRBV7-8 and TRBJ1-1, with D unresolved. Germline CDR1 and CDR2: SGHVS and FQNEAQ. The CDR3 extends over 14 amino acids. V lost 5 bases to trimming and J lost 2 bases, with 12 bases between them. The CDR3 DNA sequence: TGTGCCAGCAGCCCCCGGCGGGCTAACACTGAAGCTTTCTTT. Translated: CASSPRRANTEAFF.

The chain uses TRBV28 and TRBJ2-7; TRBD1 aligns across 8 bases. The ends lost 6 bases at V and 0 bases at J; junction bases unmatched: 13. CDR1 MDHEN and CDR2 SYDVKM come from the germline V gene. The CDR3 has 17 amino acids. CDR3 nucleotides: TGTGCCAGCAGCCCGATACCGGGACAGGTCCTCTCCTACGAGCAGTACTTC. Residues: CASSPIPGQVLSYEQYF. The full variable domain, in which reference TRBV28 and TRBJ2-7 provide the parts outside the CDR3, is DVKVTQSSRYLVKRTGEKVFLECVQDMDHENMFWYRQDPGLGLRLIYFSYDVKMKEKGDIPEGYSVSREKKERFSLILESASTNQTSMYLCASSPIPGQVLSYEQYFGPGTRLTVT.

V is TRBV7-2 and J is TRBJ2-7; D unresolved. The CDR3 totals 14 residues. The V end was cut by 0 bases, the J end by 5 bases, with 11 bases between. The germline V gene has CDR1 SGHTA and CDR2 FQGNSA. CDR3 amino acids: CASSLARPVDEQYF. DNA for the CDR3: TGTGCCAGCAGCTTAGCCAGGCCTGTTGACGAGCAGTACTTC. The full variable domain, completed using reference TRBV7-2 and TRBJ2-7, is GAGVSQSPSNKVTEKGKDVELRCDPISGHTALYWYRQSLGQGLEFLIYFQGNSAPDKSGLPSDRFSAERTGGSVSTLTIQRTQQEDSAVYLCASSLARPVDEQYFGPGTRLTVT.

V usage is TRBV7-9 and J usage is TRBJ2-7; TRBD1 matches at 10 bases. The CDR3 covers 16 residues. From germline, CDR1 is SEHNR and CDR2 FQNEAQ (reference sequence). J gave up 5 bases and V 5 bases, and 12 bases lay outside the gene matches. The CDR3 spells CASSRWPGQGRNEQYF. The CDR3, as DNA: TGTGCCAGCAGCAGGTGGCCGGGACAGGGGAGAAACGAGCAGTACTTC.

The V gene is TRBV25-1, the J gene TRBJ2-7; 8 bases align to TRBD1. V dropped 4 bases and J dropped 3; count of bases not matched to a gene: 14. This CDR3 has 17 residues. The germline CDR1 and CDR2 sequences are MGHDK and SYGVNS. As DNA, the CDR3 is TGTGCCAGCAGTGCCCTGTCTCAGGGGGCCAACGTCTACGAGCAGTACTTC. Protein sequence: CASSALSQGANVYEQYF.

The V and J genes are TRBV5-6 and TRBJ2-5; 9 nucleotides match TRBD2. The end of the DNA aligns better with TRBJ2-7, so the J call may be wrong. The CDR3 length is 16 residues. The germline gives CDR1 SGHDT, CDR2 YYEEEE. The CDR3 region is CASSLVGSGSPYEQYF. As DNA, the CDR3 is TGTGCCAGCAGCTTGGTCGGTAGCGGGAGCCCCTACGAGCAGTACTTC.

The rearrangement uses TRBV28 and TRBJ1-5; possibly TRBD1 for D (6 bases). Germline CDR1 and CDR2: MDHEN and SYDVKM. With 5 bases removed from V and 0 bases from J, the gap between germline ends came to 11 bases. The CDR3 totals 15 residues. Here the CDR3 DNA reads TGTGCCAGCAGTCCCGACAGGTATAGCAATCAGCCCCAGCATTTT. It codes for CASSPDRYSNQPQHF.